The next 5 T cell receptor beta chains were all read from a single sample in a study of cytomegalovirus exposure and HLA in healthy donors. PCR involved 60 Vbeta and 13 Jbeta primers. The table came from immunoSEQ multiplex PCR; TCRdb's copy has only in-frame clones and leaves some out. The profile shows 130,000 or so clones, around 8.5% of them singletons. Sequencing was carried out using PBMCs. All receptors derive from a man in his forties or fifties in good health and CMV-seronegative.

This clone has just a few counts. This rearrangement joins TRBV5-1 to TRBJ2-1; the D gene is possibly TRBD1 (6 bases). Between the trimmed V and J ends, which lost 0 bases and 4 bases, there was a span of 11 bases. The germline V gene has CDR1 SGHRS and CDR2 YFSETQ. The CDR3 has 15 amino acids. The CDR3 coding sequence is TGCGCCAGCAGCTTGGTGGGGGCGCGGTACAATGAGCAGTTCTTC. It codes for CASSLVGARYNEQFF.

The CDR3 nucleotides are TGTGCCAGCATGGGAGGGGGATTCTATAATTCACCCCTCCACTTT. Protein: CASMGGGFYNSPLHF. The chain combines TRBV7-9 with TRBJ1-6; perhaps TRBD1 as D (6 bases). The germline gives CDR1 SEHNR, CDR2 FQNEAQ (reference sequence). Trimming removed 7 bases at V and 3 bases at J, with 13 bases between. The CDR3 has 15 residues.

This clone was detected only a few times. The genes are TRBV27 and TRBJ1-5; TRBD1 matches at 11 bases. Per the germline V gene, CDR1 is MNHEY and CDR2 is SMNVEV (reference sequence). Unmatched junction bases numbered 5, after V lost 3 bases and J lost 7 bases. The CDR3 has 15 amino acids. The CDR3 nucleotides read TGTGCCAGCAGTTTTTGGGACAGGGGGGCGCAGCCCCAGCATTTT. Its translation: CASSFWDRGAQPQHF.

This clone was seen only a few times. In the same sample, other DNA sequences code for this CDR3. The V gene is TRBV5-6, the J gene TRBJ2-7; TRBD1 agrees at 8 bases. The germline V gene encodes CDR1 SGHDT and CDR2 YYEEEE. Unmatched junction bases numbered 3, after V lost 0 bases and J lost 7 bases. The CDR3 length is 13 residues. The CDR3 nucleotides read TGTGCCAGCAGCTTGGGCAGGGGGCTTGAGCAGTACTTC. This encodes CASSLGRGLEQYF.

The gene calls are TRBV7-2 and TRBJ2-4; 13 positions agree with TRBD2. J gave up 8 bases and V 4 bases, and 8 bases lay outside the gene matches. This CDR3 comprises 16 residues. Germline V gene sequence: CDR1 SGHTA, CDR2 FQGNSA. The CDR3 protein is CASSSHSGLAGDIQYF. The CDR3 region has the DNA TGTGCCAGCAGCTCCCACTCAGGACTAGCGGGGGACATTCAGTACTTC.